The 22 T cell receptor beta chains reported below all come from one sample, sequenced in a study of shared clonotypes between healthy human individuals. Measured with immunoSEQ multiplex PCR; TCRdb has only the in-frame clones, and not every one. The sample has approximately 320,000 clones; roughly 91% are singletons. Sequenced input: memory CD8+ T cells sorted from blood. Subset noted: CD45RO+ cells pooled with CCR7-negative TemRA cells. These receptors all come from a young man in good health.

Note on this clone: Other DNA variants within this sample encode the same CDR3. This sequence joins TRBV30 and TRBJ2-7; D is uncertain. The CDR3 is 11 residues long. Trimming pared 0 bases from V and 3 bases from J, leaving 3 bases between. Germline V gives CDR1 GTSNPN, CDR2 SVGIG (reference sequence). The chain's CDR3 is CAWSVSYEQYF. The DNA of the CDR3 is TGTGCCTGGAGTGTAAGCTACGAGCAGTACTTC.

The V call is TRBV7-9, the J call TRBJ2-5; tentatively, D is TRBD2 (5 bases). CDR3 size: 16 residues. The ends were cut back, 1 base at V and 2 bases at J, with 14 bases in the middle. CDR1 and CDR2 (germline): SEHNR, FQNEAQ (reference sequence). For the CDR3, the DNA is TGTGCCAGCAGCTTAGGGCCCGGGGTACTTCAAGAGACCCAGTACTTC. It yields the protein CASSLGPGVLQETQYF.

The CDR3 DNA reads TGCGCCAGCAGCGGCAGCCTCACAACTAATGAAAAACTGTTTTTT. It codes for CASSGSLTTNEKLFF. The rearrangement uses TRBV4-3 and TRBJ1-4, with no clear D. CDR3 length: 15 residues. Trimming left V 5 bases short and J 0 bases short, with 10 bases between. Per the germline V gene, CDR1 is LGHNA and CDR2 is YSLEER.

The chain carries TRBV12-5 and TRBJ2-7, with 7 nucleotides matching TRBD1. From germline, CDR1 is LGHNT and CDR2 FRNRAP. J gave up 3 bases and V 1 base, and 6 bases lay outside the gene matches. The CDR3 consists of 15 residues. CDR3 in DNA: TGTGCTAGTGGTTTGGGGACAGGAAGAGTCTACGAGCAGTACTTC. This translates into CASGLGTGRVYEQYF. The full variable domain, in which reference TRBV12-5 and TRBJ2-7 provide the parts outside the CDR3, is DARVTQTPRHKVTEMGQEVTMRCQPILGHNTVFWYRQTMMQGLELLAYFRNRAPLDDSGMPKDRFSAEMPDATLATLKIQPSEPRDSAVYFCASGLGTGRVYEQYFGPGTRLTVT.

The J gene is TRBJ2-7, the V gene TRBV5-4, with D tentatively TRBD1 (6 bases). The V end was cut by 1 base, the J end by 0 bases, with 14 bases between. Looked up from germline, CDR1 is SGHNT and CDR2 is YYREEE (reference sequence). The length of the CDR3 is 16 residues. CDR3 nucleotides: TGTGCCAGCAGCTTGTCAGGGGACCCGATCTCCTACGAGCAGTACTTC. Encoded protein: CASSLSGDPISYEQYF. Looking up the rest from reference TRBV5-4 and TRBJ2-7 gives the full variable domain: ETGVTQSPTHLIKTRGQQVTLRCSSQSGHNTVSWYQQALGQGPQFIFQYYREEENGRGNFPPRFSGLQFPNYSSELNVNALELDDSALYLCASSLSGDPISYEQYFGPGTRLTVT.

The chain joins TRBV10-3 to TRBJ2-3; 8 nucleotides align to TRBD2. V shed 4 bases, J shed 2 bases, and the junction held 5 bases outside the gene matches. The CDR3 has 15 residues. Per germline, CDR1 ENHRY and CDR2 SYGVKD. The CDR3, as DNA: TGTGCCATCAGTGGGGAGCGGGGGTTCACAGATACGCAGTATTTT. This codes for CAISGERGFTDTQYF.

J is TRBJ2-3 and V is TRBV5-1, with 11 bases lining up with TRBD2. The CDR3 has 16 residues. Germline loops: CDR1 SGHRS, CDR2 YFSETQ. Trimming cost V 0 bases and J 4 bases; bases outside gene matches: 4. The CDR3 here is CASSLDPSGGSDTQYF. CDR3 DNA: TGCGCCAGCAGCTTGGATCCTAGCGGGGGGTCAGATACGCAGTATTTT.

The chain uses TRBV2 and TRBJ1-4, with a possible D match to TRBD1 (5 bases). The germline CDR1 and CDR2 sequences are SNHLY and FYNNEI. The CDR3 has 14 residues. Trimming left V 1 base short and J 6 bases short, with 9 bases between. The CDR3 DNA is TGTGCCAGCAGTGAAGTGGCAGGGTATGAAAAACTGTTTTTT. Protein: CASSEVAGYEKLFF.

The J gene is TRBJ1-5, the V gene TRBV18; possibly TRBD1 for D (5 bases). The CDR3 sequence is 14 residues long. Germline V gives CDR1 KGHSH, CDR2 LQKENI. Trimming took 3 bases from V and 3 from J, leaving 9 bases between them. The CDR3 loop is CASSPWGPNQPQHF. The DNA of the CDR3 is TGTGCCAGCTCACCGTGGGGCCCCAATCAGCCCCAGCATTTT. The full variable domain, with the rest looked up from reference TRBV18 and TRBJ1-5, is NAGVMQNPRHLVRRRGQEARLRCSPMKGHSHVYWYRQLPEEGLKFMVYLQKENIIDESGMPKERFSAEFPKEGPSILRIQQVVRGDSAAYFCASSPWGPNQPQHFGDGTRLSIL.

The CDR3 region is CASSESTGRHEQYF. In DNA form, the CDR3 reads TGTGCCAGCAGTGAATCAACAGGGAGGCACGAGCAGTACTTC. The rearrangement joins TRBV2 to TRBJ2-7; either TRBD1 or TRBD2 may supply D (6 bases each). The CDR3 consists of 14 residues. V gave up 2 bases and J gave up 5 bases, with 13 bases separating them. Germline V gene sequence: CDR1 SNHLY, CDR2 FYNNEI.

This clone was observed once. The genes are TRBV6-5 and TRBJ2-1; D may be TRBD1 or TRBD2 (5 bases each). The CDR3 loop spans 14 amino acids. The V end lost 4 bases, the J end lost 4 bases, and 11 bases lay between the germline ends. Germline V CDR1 and CDR2: MNHEY, SVGAGI. The CDR3 DNA follows: TGTGCCAGCAGTTCCGGGGCAGCTTACAATGAGCAGTTCTTC. Translating it yields CASSSGAAYNEQFF.

The chain is built from TRBV7-9 and TRBJ2-7; D not resolved. Germline-derived CDR1 and CDR2 are SEHNR and FQNEAQ (reference sequence). This CDR3 is 14 amino acids long. The V end was cut by 5 bases, the J end by 0 bases, with 11 bases between. The CDR3 bases are TGTGCCAGCAGCCCAACACTGAGCTCCTACGAGCAGTACTTC. Its translation: CASSPTLSSYEQYF.

The rearrangement uses TRBV4-3 and TRBJ2-3; 9 bases are shared with TRBD2. J was trimmed by 12 bases and V by 4 bases; bases with no gene match: 17. CDR1 and CDR2 (germline): LGHNA, YSLEER. This CDR3 region has 16 residues. The CDR3 nucleotides are TGCGCCAGCAGCCCTGAGTTGTTAGCGGGAGAGAGTGGACAGTATTTT. Translating gives CASSPELLAGESGQYF.

The V gene is TRBV9, the J gene TRBJ2-3; 8 nucleotides align to TRBD2. This CDR3 region has 16 residues. Germline CDR1 reads SGDLS; CDR2 reads YYNGEE. Losses at the gene ends were 4 bases for V and 3 bases for J; bases not matched to a gene: 10. Written as DNA, the CDR3 is TGTGCCAGCAGCTCGCGAGCGGGAGATGAGACAGATACGCAGTATTTT. Its translation: CASSSRAGDETDTQYF.

In its sample, this clone was seen once. The chain employs TRBV9 and TRBJ2-7, with D maybe TRBD1 (6 bases). This CDR3 region has 15 residues. V lost 4 bases and J lost 0, with 14 bases in between. Looked up from germline, CDR1 is SGDLS and CDR2 is YYNGEE. The CDR3 reads CASSPPTGPSYEQYF. As DNA, the CDR3 is TGTGCCAGCAGCCCCCCAACAGGGCCCTCCTACGAGCAGTACTTC.

This chain links TRBV19 with TRBJ1-1, with 7 positions matching TRBD1. Unmatched junction bases numbered 3, after V lost 6 bases and J lost 2 bases. CDR3 length: 13 amino acids. The germline gives CDR1 LNHDA, CDR2 SQIVND (reference sequence). The CDR3 coding sequence is TGTGCCAGTAGATTAGGGGGCAACACTGAAGCTTTCTTT. Translation gives CASRLGGNTEAFF.

This clone was seen many times. This rearrangement joins TRBV11-2 to TRBJ1-2; 8 bases map to TRBD1. This CDR3 comprises 15 residues. The germline V gene encodes CDR1 SGHAT and CDR2 FQNNGV. The J segment lost 4 bases and the V segment lost 4 bases, leaving 8 bases of the junction unmatched. This CDR3 is CASSSKGDRRYGYTF. The CDR3 bases are TGTGCCAGCAGCTCCAAGGGGGACAGGCGCTATGGCTACACCTTC.

The chain recombines TRBV28 with TRBJ1-5, with D possibly being TRBD1 (6 bases). The CDR3 spans 16 residues. CDR1 MDHEN and CDR2 SYDVKM come from the germline V gene. Trimming left V 4 bases short and J 3 bases short, with 16 bases between. The CDR3 coding sequence is TGTGCCAGCAGTTATACTCTGACAGGACTCAATCAGCCCCAGCATTTT. It translates to CASSYTLTGLNQPQHF.

The chain recombines TRBV28 with TRBJ1-4; possibly TRBD1 for D (6 bases). Trimming left V 6 bases short and J 5 bases short, with 13 bases between. This CDR3 comprises 14 residues. Germline CDR1 MDHEN, CDR2 SYDVKM. The CDR3 DNA reads TGTGCCAGCAGGCTCAGGGGTATGAATGAAAAACTGTTTTTT. Its translation is CASRLRGMNEKLFF.

Only one count was recorded for this clone. The V call is TRBV5-6, the J call TRBJ2-2; TRBD1 is a possible D gene (6 bases). The germline V gene encodes CDR1 SGHDT and CDR2 YYEEEE. This CDR3 is 15 amino acids long. Deletions cut 0 bases from V and 5 bases from J, with 11 bases between. The CDR3, as DNA: TGTGCCAGCAGCTTGGGGCAGGGGTGGACCGGGGAGCTGTTTTTT. As protein: CASSLGQGWTGELFF.

The table lists this clone with many counts. The V and J genes are TRBV27 and TRBJ1-6, with no clear D. The CDR3 covers 15 residues. CDR1 is MNHEY and CDR2 is SMNVEV in the germline V gene (reference sequence). V lost 5 bases, J lost 6 bases, and 14 bases lay in between. In DNA form, the CDR3 reads TGTGCCAGCAGTCCACCACCGGGGAGTAATTCACCCCTCCACTTT. Protein: CASSPPPGSNSPLHF.

The rearrangement joins TRBV9 to TRBJ2-2; 15 nucleotides align to TRBD2. Germline V lookup: CDR1 SGDLS, CDR2 YYNGEE. Losses at the gene ends were 4 bases for V and 0 bases for J; bases not matched to a gene: 4. The length of the CDR3 is 18 residues. For the CDR3, the DNA is TGTGCCAGCAGCCCTCGGACTAGCGGGGGGGCGAACACCGGGGAGCTGTTTTTT. Translation: CASSPRTSGGANTGELFF.